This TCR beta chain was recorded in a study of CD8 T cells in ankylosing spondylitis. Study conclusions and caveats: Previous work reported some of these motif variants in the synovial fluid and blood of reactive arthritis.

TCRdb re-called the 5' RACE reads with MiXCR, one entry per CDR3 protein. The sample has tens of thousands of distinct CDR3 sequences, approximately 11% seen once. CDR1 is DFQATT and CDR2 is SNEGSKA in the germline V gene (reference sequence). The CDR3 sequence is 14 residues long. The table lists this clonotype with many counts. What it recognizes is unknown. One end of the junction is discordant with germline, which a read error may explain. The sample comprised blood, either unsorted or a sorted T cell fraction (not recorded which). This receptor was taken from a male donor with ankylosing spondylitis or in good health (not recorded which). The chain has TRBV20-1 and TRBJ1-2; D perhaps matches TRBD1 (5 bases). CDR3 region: CSARGLAGTYGYTF. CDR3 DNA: TGCAGTGCCAGAGGGCTGGCAGGGACCTATGGCTACACCTTC.